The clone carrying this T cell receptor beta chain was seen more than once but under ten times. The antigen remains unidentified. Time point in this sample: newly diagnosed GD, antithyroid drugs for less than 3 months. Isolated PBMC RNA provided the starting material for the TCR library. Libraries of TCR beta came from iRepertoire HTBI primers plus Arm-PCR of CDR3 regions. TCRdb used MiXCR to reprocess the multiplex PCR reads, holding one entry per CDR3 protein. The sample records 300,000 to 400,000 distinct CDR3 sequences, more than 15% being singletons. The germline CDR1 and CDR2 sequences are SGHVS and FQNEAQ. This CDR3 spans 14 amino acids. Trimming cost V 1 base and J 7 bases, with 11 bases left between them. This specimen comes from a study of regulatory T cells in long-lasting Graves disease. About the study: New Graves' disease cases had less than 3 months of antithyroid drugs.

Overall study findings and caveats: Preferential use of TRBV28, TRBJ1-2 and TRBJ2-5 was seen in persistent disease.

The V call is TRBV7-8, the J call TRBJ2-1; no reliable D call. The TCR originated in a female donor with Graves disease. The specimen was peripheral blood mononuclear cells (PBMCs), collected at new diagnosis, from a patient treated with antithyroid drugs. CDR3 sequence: CASSLEQARNEQFF. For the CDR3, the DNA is TGTGCCAGCAGCTTAGAGCAGGCCCGAAATGAGCAGTTCTTC.